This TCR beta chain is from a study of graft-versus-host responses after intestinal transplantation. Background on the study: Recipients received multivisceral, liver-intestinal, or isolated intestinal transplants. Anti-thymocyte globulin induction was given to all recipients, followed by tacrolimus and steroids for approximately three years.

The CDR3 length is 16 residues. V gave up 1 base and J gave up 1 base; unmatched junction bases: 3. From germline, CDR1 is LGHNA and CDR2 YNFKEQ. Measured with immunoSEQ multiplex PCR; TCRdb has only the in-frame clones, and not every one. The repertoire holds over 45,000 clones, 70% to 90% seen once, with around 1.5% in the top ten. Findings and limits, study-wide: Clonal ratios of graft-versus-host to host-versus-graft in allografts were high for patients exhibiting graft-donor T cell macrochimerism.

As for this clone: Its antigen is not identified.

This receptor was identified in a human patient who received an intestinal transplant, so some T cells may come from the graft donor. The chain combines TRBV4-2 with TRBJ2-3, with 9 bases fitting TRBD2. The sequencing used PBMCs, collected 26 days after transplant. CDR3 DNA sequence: TGTGCCAGCAGCCAAGCCGCTAGCGGGGGCACAGATACGCAGTATTTT. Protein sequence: CASSQAASGGTDTQYF.